This T cell receptor (beta chain) appears in the sequencing data of a study of OX40 agonist ivuxolimab in advanced cancers. Findings and caveats of the study: The investigators did not determine what antigen specificity the expanded peripheral T cells had. CD4+ and CD8+ blood T cells expanded clonally by week 6 at 0.1 to 3.0 mg/kg.

CDR1 is GTSNPN and CDR2 is SVGIG in the germline V gene (reference sequence). The CDR3 has 13 residues. Trimming pared 2 bases from V and 7 bases from J, leaving 14 bases between. Patients were ineligible given autoimmune disease history or systemic immunosuppression. Details on this clone: Its antigen is unknown.

Assay: immunoSEQ multiplex PCR; the TCRdb copy retains only in-frame clones and omits some. The data contain over 80,000 clones, around nine tenths of them seen just once; the ten biggest clones take up around 0.39%. The clonotype was recovered from an adult with an advanced solid tumor such as melanoma, head and neck, liver or kidney cancer. The starting material was CD4+ or CD8+ T cells sorted from blood, obtained in a trial of the OX40 agonist ivuxolimab. The chain couples TRBV30 to TRBJ1-1; no reliable D call. CDR3 DNA: TGTGCCTGGAGTAACTTATTGGGCGGTGAAGCTTTCTTT. It encodes CAWSNLLGGEAFF.